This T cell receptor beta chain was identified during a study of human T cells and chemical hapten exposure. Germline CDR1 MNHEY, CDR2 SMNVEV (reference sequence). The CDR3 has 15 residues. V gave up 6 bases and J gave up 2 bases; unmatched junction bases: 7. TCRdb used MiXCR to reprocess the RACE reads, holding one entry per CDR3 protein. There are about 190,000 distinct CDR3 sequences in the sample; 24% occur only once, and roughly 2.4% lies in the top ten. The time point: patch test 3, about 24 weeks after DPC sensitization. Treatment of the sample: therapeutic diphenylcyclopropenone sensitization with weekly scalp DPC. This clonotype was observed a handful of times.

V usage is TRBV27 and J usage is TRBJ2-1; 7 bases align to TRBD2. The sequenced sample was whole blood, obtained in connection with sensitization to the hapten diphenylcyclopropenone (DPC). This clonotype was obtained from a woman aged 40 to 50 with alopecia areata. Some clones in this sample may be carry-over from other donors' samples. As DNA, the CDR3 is TGTGCCAGCAGCCCAATGGGGAGGGCCTACAATGAGCAGTTCTTC. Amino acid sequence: CASSPMGRAYNEQFF.